This T cell receptor beta chain was sequenced for a study of blood T cell repertoires in COVID-19. Study in general: Spain, Italy and the United States supplied samples that represented acute and convalescent COVID-19. PBMCs, B-cell-depleted T cells, or T cells were the source of the cDNA or gDNA that made up the material.

Authors' data handling: It was from reference gene primer amplification that nucleated cell counts were estimated. Sequencing used immunoSEQ multiplex PCR; TCRdb keeps in-frame clones, though not all of them. V and J calls and clone size are copied from that table; D and trimming were computed from the DNA. The sample yields 98,000 or so clones, more than 70% seen once. Looked up from germline, CDR1 is MNHEY and CDR2 is SVGAGI. The CDR3 length is 13 residues. The germline V and J ends were trimmed by 5 bases and 0 bases, with 8 bases remaining between them. The chain is built from TRBV6-5 and TRBJ2-7, with a possible D match to TRBD1 (6 bases). The specimen was peripheral blood. This sequence originates from a woman aged 55 to 70 in a cohort sampled during active or convalescent COVID-19. CDR3 protein: CASSTGISYEQYF. The CDR3 bases are TGTGCCAGCAGTACAGGGATCTCCTACGAGCAGTACTTC.